The entry that follows covers one TCR beta chain sequence. Original analysis: Scientists estimated how many nucleated cells there were by amplifying reference gene primers. Profiled with immunoSEQ multiplex PCR; TCRdb holds only in-frame clones, not every one. That table gives V, J and clone size, and the DNA gave D and trimming. The sample holds fewer than 250,000 clones, 85% seen once. The data are from a study of blood T cell repertoires in COVID-19. Study-level background: Both acute and convalescent COVID-19 samples were obtained from the United States, Italy and Spain. T cells, B-cell-depleted T cells, or PBMCs provided the cDNA or gDNA that served as material.

CDR1 is ENHRY and CDR2 is SYGVKD in the germline V gene. CDR3 length: 16 amino acids. Trimming at V came to 4 bases and at J to 2 bases, leaving 8 bases not matched to a gene. What was sequenced was peripheral blood. V usage is TRBV10-3 and J usage is TRBJ2-1; 7 bases line up with TRBD2. The origin of this receptor is a woman aged 55-69 years with active or convalescent COVID-19. This chain's CDR3 is CAISGASGEAYNEQFF. The CDR3 nucleotides are TGTGCCATCAGTGGAGCTAGCGGTGAGGCCTACAATGAGCAGTTCTTC.